A single sample is the source of the 14 T cell receptor beta chains below, sequenced in a study of T cells after posttransplantation cyclophosphamide. Assay used: immunoSEQ multiplex PCR; TCRdb lists only in-frame clones, some missing. The sample includes about 32,000 clones, roughly 90% of them seen just once. Cells defined as naive were viable CD3+CD4+ or CD3+CD8+ and CCR7+CD45RA+CD45RO-CD95-CD27+CD28+. Sequenced sample: naive CD4+ T cells sorted from blood. These receptors were collected from a man aged 25-45 years in good health and a related stem cell transplant donor.

The J gene is TRBJ2-3, the V gene TRBV5-1; D may be TRBD1 (6 bases). Germline V gives CDR1 SGHRS, CDR2 YFSETQ. The V and J ends lost 0 bases and 7 bases respectively, with 12 bases between them. This CDR3 has 14 residues. DNA for the CDR3: TGCGCCAGCAGCTTGGAAGAGGGGGAGCATACGCAGTATTTT. Its translation is CASSLEEGEHTQYF.

The chain couples TRBV5-4 to TRBJ1-3; 7 nucleotides line up with TRBD1. Germline CDR1 reads SGHNT; CDR2 reads YYREEE (reference sequence). The V gene end was trimmed by 4 bases and the J gene end by 0 bases; junction bases not matched to a gene: 1. The CDR3 covers 14 residues. The CDR3 spells CASSPGGSGNTIYF. CDR3 coding DNA: TGTGCCAGCAGCCCAGGGGGCTCTGGAAACACCATATATTTT.

V gene TRBV10-3 combines with J gene TRBJ2-3; tentative D call: TRBD2 (5 bases). The CDR3 is made up of 12 amino acids. The V gene lost 6 bases and the J gene lost 5 bases, with 9 bases spanning the gap. Germline CDR1 ENHRY, CDR2 SYGVKD. CDR3 residues: CAISGVGDTQYF. The CDR3 DNA follows: TGTGCCATCAGCGGGGTCGGAGATACGCAGTATTTT.

The V call is TRBV19, the J call TRBJ2-5, with 7 bases that match TRBD2. The DNA end favors TRBJ2-7, so the J call may be wrong. The CDR3 length is 14 residues. Germline V gives CDR1 LNHDA, CDR2 SQIVND (reference sequence). CDR3 region: CASTPGGGIYEQYF. In nucleotides, the CDR3 is TGTGCCAGTACCCCTGGGGGGGGGATCTACGAGCAGTACTTC.

The V and J genes are TRBV7-2 and TRBJ1-6; 7 bases line up with TRBD1. The germline CDR1 and CDR2 sequences are SGHTA and FQGNSA. The CDR3 totals 15 residues. V gave up 0 bases and J gave up 9 bases; unmatched junction bases: 5. CDR3 sequence reads: CASSLAGQRLSPLHF. For the CDR3, the DNA is TGTGCCAGCAGCTTAGCGGGACAGCGACTTTCACCCCTCCACTTT.

The rearrangement links TRBV9 to TRBJ2-7; no definite D call. Trimming removed 0 bases from V and 0 bases from J, with 10 bases in between. In germline, CDR1 is SGDLS, CDR2 YYNGEE. CDR3 size: 15 residues. The CDR3 loop reads CASSVDQAYSYEQYF. The CDR3 DNA is TGTGCCAGCAGCGTAGACCAGGCGTACTCCTACGAGCAGTACTTC.

The J gene is TRBJ1-1, the V gene TRBV7-9, with D unresolved. V lost 4 bases and J lost 4, with 16 bases in between. The CDR3 totals 15 residues. The germline gives CDR1 SEHNR, CDR2 FQNEAQ (reference sequence). The CDR3 loop reads CASSSLDARITEAFF. CDR3 in DNA: TGTGCCAGCAGCTCACTAGACGCCCGGATCACTGAAGCTTTCTTT.

The rearrangement joins TRBV28 to TRBJ1-5; unclear D gene. V was pared by 9 bases and J by 0 bases, with 9 bases between. Germline assignment: CDR1 MDHEN and CDR2 SYDVKM. The CDR3 covers 13 residues. The CDR3 DNA sequence: TGTGCCAGTCGACACCTTAGCAATCAGCCCCAGCATTTT. This codes for CASRHLSNQPQHF.

The V gene is TRBV2, the J gene TRBJ1-1; 7 bases agree with TRBD1. Germline trimming cut 7 bases from V and 7 bases from J; bases unmatched to any gene: 9. From germline, CDR1 is SNHLY and CDR2 FYNNEI. The CDR3 runs to 13 residues. The DNA for the CDR3 is TGTGCCAGCACCCAGGACAGGAGGGTTGAAGCTTTCTTT. Its translation is CASTQDRRVEAFF.

The chain uses TRBV4-3 and TRBJ2-1, with 12 bases that match TRBD2. Unmatched junction bases numbered 5, after V lost 1 base and J lost 7 bases. Germline CDR1 LGHNA, CDR2 YSLEER. CDR3 size: 16 residues. The CDR3 spells CASSQGLAGAGNEQFF. DNA for the CDR3: TGCGCCAGCAGCCAAGGACTAGCGGGGGCCGGTAATGAGCAGTTCTTC.

The rearrangement joins TRBV5-4 to TRBJ2-1; TRBD2 matches at 9 bases. V dropped 1 base and J dropped 3; count of bases not matched to a gene: 2. The CDR3 sequence is 15 residues long. Germline V gives CDR1 SGHNT, CDR2 YYREEE (reference sequence). The CDR3 region is CASSLRRGGYNEQFF. The DNA of the CDR3 is TGTGCCAGCAGCTTGAGGCGGGGGGGCTACAATGAGCAGTTCTTC.

This chain joins TRBV18 and TRBJ1-2; tentative D call: TRBD1 (5 bases). Germline CDR1 KGHSH, CDR2 LQKENI. This CDR3 comprises 14 residues. V was shortened by 4 bases and J by 6 bases, with 15 bases between the two germline ends. The CDR3 nucleotides read TGTGCCAGCTCACGAGAGCGGGGGAACCATGGCTACACCTTC. Amino acids: CASSRERGNHGYTF.

The rearrangement joins TRBV6-5 to TRBJ1-1; D call uncertain. CDR1 and CDR2 (germline): MNHEY, SVGAGI. CDR3 size: 15 residues. V was trimmed by 0 bases and J by 3 bases, leaving 11 bases between them. This chain's CDR3 is CASSYSMEEDTEAFF. The CDR3 nucleotides are TGTGCCAGCAGTTACTCGATGGAGGAGGACACTGAAGCTTTCTTT.

The rearrangement uses TRBV28 and TRBJ2-7, with a weak D call TRBD1 (5 bases). The CDR3 is 15 amino acids. The V end was cut by 5 bases, the J end by 2 bases, with 16 bases between. CDR1 and CDR2 (germline): MDHEN, SYDVKM. Here the CDR3 reads CASSTAGRVPYEQYF. CDR3 DNA sequence: TGTGCCAGCAGTACCGCCGGCAGGGTCCCCTACGAGCAGTACTTC.